This entry lists 26 T cell receptor beta chains sequenced from one sample in a study of blood T cell repertoires in COVID-19. The data were produced by immunoSEQ multiplex PCR, yet TCRdb's version contains in-frame clones alone and is incomplete. The sample yields some 270,000 clones, 89% seen once. Sequenced input: peripheral blood. The source is a man aged 50-59 years with acute or convalescent COVID-19.

The chain joins TRBV10-2 to TRBJ1-2, with a tentative D call TRBD1 (5 bases). CDR1 is WSHSY, CDR2 SAAADI, per germline. The V end lost 2 bases, the J end lost 8 bases, and 9 bases lay between the germline ends. CDR3 length: 12 residues. The CDR3 reads CASSEGAGGYTF. Here the CDR3 DNA reads TGCGCCAGCAGTGAGGGGGCCGGCGGCTACACCTTC.

V and J are TRBV15 and TRBJ1-2, with 7 bases that match TRBD1. Unmatched junction bases numbered 12, after V lost 0 bases and J lost 8 bases. CDR1 and CDR2 (germline): LNHNV, YYDKDF (reference sequence). CDR3 length: 16 amino acids. The CDR3 DNA is TGTGCCACCAGCAGAGATCGCGGTCAGGGGGTTGGCGGCTACACCTTC. Its protein is CATSRDRGQGVGGYTF.

The chain uses TRBV19 and TRBJ1-3; D unclear. The CDR3 sequence is 16 residues long. Germline loops: CDR1 LNHDA, CDR2 SQIVND (reference sequence). V lost 2 bases and J 3 bases, leaving 14 bases between the germline ends. CDR3 DNA sequence: TGTGCCAGTAGTATACGTCGAGGGCATGTTGGAAACACCATATATTTT. Amino acids: CASSIRRGHVGNTIYF.

The chain recombines TRBV19 with TRBJ1-3; D not resolved. With 3 bases removed from V and 2 bases from J, the gap between germline ends came to 14 bases. The CDR3 is 16 residues long. Germline V lookup: CDR1 LNHDA, CDR2 SQIVND (reference sequence). CDR3 in DNA: TGTGCCAGTAGTATTCCCGGTACTTTCACTGGAAACACCATATATTTT. This sequence encodes CASSIPGTFTGNTIYF.

The chain is built from TRBV18 and TRBJ2-3; D ambiguous. V dropped 3 bases and J dropped 4 bases, with 11 bases sitting between them. CDR1 is KGHSH and CDR2 is LQKENI in the germline V gene. This CDR3 comprises 14 residues. The CDR3 nucleotides are TGTGCCAGCTCACCGCTTGGGCCCCCAGATACGCAGTATTTT. Residues: CASSPLGPPDTQYF.

DNA of the CDR3: TGTGCCATCAGTGAGTCCGAGGGCAGGATCTATGGCTACACCTTC. This codes for CAISESEGRIYGYTF. The chain has TRBV10-3 and TRBJ1-2, with D unresolved. From germline, CDR1 is ENHRY and CDR2 SYGVKD. The CDR3 is 15 residues long. The germline V and J ends were trimmed by 0 bases and 4 bases, with 12 bases remaining between them.

The chain combines TRBV27 with TRBJ1-6, with 10 bases that match TRBD1. Germline loops: CDR1 MNHEY, CDR2 SMNVEV (reference sequence). With V trimmed by 7 bases and J by 8 bases, 5 bases remained unmatched. The CDR3 is 14 amino acids. DNA of the CDR3: TGTGCCAGCACCCTGACAGGGGGCCATTCACCCCTCCACTTT. Its protein product is CASTLTGGHSPLHF.

The rearrangement joins TRBV5-5 to TRBJ2-5; the D is unclear. This CDR3 has 13 residues. V dropped 1 base and J dropped 4 bases, with 8 bases sitting between them. Germline values: CDR1 SGHKS, CDR2 YYEKEE (reference sequence). DNA of the CDR3: TGTGCCAGCAGCTTGATGAGAGGAGAGACCCAGTACTTC. This gives the protein CASSLMRGETQYF. The variable domain in full, completed from reference TRBV5-5 and TRBJ2-5, reads DAGVTQSPTHLIKTRGQQVTLRCSPISGHKSVSWYQQVLGQGPQFIFQYYEKEERGRGNFPDRFSARQFPNYSSELNVNALLLGDSALYLCASSLMRGETQYFGPGTRLLVL.

The chain links TRBV2 to TRBJ2-3; D is uncertain. The V end was cut by 11 bases, the J end by 4 bases, with 16 bases between. Germline V gene lookup returns CDR1 SNHLY and CDR2 FYNNEI. This CDR3 spans 13 amino acids. The CDR3 DNA reads as TGTGCCTCCAGGTCATCGTGGGCAGATACGCAGTATTTT. Translated: CASRSSWADTQYF.

This clone has just one count. V gene TRBV7-8 combines with J gene TRBJ1-6, with D possibly matching TRBD1 (5 bases). The CDR3 sequence is 15 residues long. V was pared by 3 bases and J by 2 bases, with 8 bases between. Germline V gene lookup returns CDR1 SGHVS and CDR2 FQNEAQ. CDR3 bases: TGTGCCAGCAGCTTGGAAGGGGCCTATAATTCACCCCTCCACTTT. This translates into CASSLEGAYNSPLHF.

V gene TRBV10-3 combines with J gene TRBJ2-1; D might be TRBD2 (6 bases). The CDR3 is 12 residues long. CDR1 is ENHRY and CDR2 is SYGVKD in the germline V gene. V was pared by 4 bases and J by 7 bases, with 8 bases between. The CDR3, as DNA: TGTGCCATCAGTGTAGGAGGGAATGAGCAGTTCTTC. Encoded protein: CAISVGGNEQFF.

V and J are TRBV5-1 and TRBJ1-3; 10 nucleotides match TRBD1. The germline gives CDR1 SGHRS, CDR2 YFSETQ. V was clipped by 4 bases and J by 0 bases; unmatched bases: 7. The CDR3 loop spans 17 amino acids. For the CDR3, the DNA is TGCGCCAGCAGCATGGGACAGGGGAGTTCCTCTGGAAACACCATATATTTT. It codes for CASSMGQGSSSGNTIYF. Complete variable domain (other parts from reference TRBV5-1 and TRBJ1-3): KAGVTQTPRYLIKTRGQQVTLSCSPISGHRSVSWYQQTPGQGLQFLFEYFSETQRNKGNFPGRFSGRQFSNSRSEMNVSTLELGDSALYLCASSMGQGSSSGNTIYFGEGSWLTVV.

This clone was seen just once. The rearrangement joins TRBV15 to TRBJ2-2; perhaps TRBD1 as D (6 bases). CDR1 is LNHNV, CDR2 YYDKDF, per germline (reference sequence). Deletions cut 2 bases from V and 6 bases from J, with 13 bases between. The CDR3 length is 15 residues. CDR3 protein: CATSRNRQDPGELFF. The CDR3 DNA reads as TGTGCCACCAGCAGAAACCGACAGGACCCCGGGGAGCTGTTTTTT.

With respect to this clone: Relative to the germline gene, one junction end is altered; a read error may explain this. The V gene is TRBV18, the J gene TRBJ2-1; TRBD1 agrees at 9 bases. The CDR3 is 16 residues long. CDR1 and CDR2 from the germline V gene are KGHSH and LQKENI. The chain's CDR3 is CASTPSRDRVYNEQFF. Here the CDR3 DNA reads TGTGCCAGCACACCGTCTAGGGACAGGGTCTACAATGAGCAGTTCTTC.

The chain combines TRBV4-1 with TRBJ1-5; perhaps TRBD1 as D (6 bases). The CDR3 length is 17 residues. Germline lookup yields CDR1 MGHRA and CDR2 YSYEKL. Trimming pared 0 bases from V and 3 bases from J, leaving 15 bases between. The chain's CDR3 is CASSQEGASRANQPQHF. CDR3 bases: TGCGCCAGCAGCCAAGAGGGGGCAAGTAGAGCCAATCAGCCCCAGCATTTT.

This rearrangement joins TRBV7-9 to TRBJ1-2, with no clear D. The germline V and J ends were trimmed by 4 bases and 7 bases, with 19 bases remaining between them. CDR1 is SEHNR and CDR2 is FQNEAQ in the germline V gene (reference sequence). The CDR3 has 15 residues. CDR3 protein: CASSSEGVRSAGYTF. The CDR3 nucleotides read TGTGCCAGCAGCTCCGAGGGAGTGCGGTCTGCTGGCTACACCTTC.

This rearrangement joins TRBV7-9 to TRBJ2-2, with TRBD1 identical over 7 bases. J lost 4 bases, V lost 6 bases, and 8 bases had no gene match. The CDR3 runs to 15 residues. Germline V gene lookup returns CDR1 SEHNR and CDR2 FQNEAQ (reference sequence). The CDR3 DNA sequence: TGTGCCAGCAGTGAGGTTGACAGGGCCACCGGGGAGCTGTTTTTT. Translated: CASSEVDRATGELFF.

This clone showed up just a few times. The chain has TRBV6-5 and TRBJ1-1, with D possibly matching TRBD1 (5 bases). Germline V gene data show CDR1 as MNHEY and CDR2 as SVGAGI. The CDR3 contains 15 residues. Trimming left V 0 bases short and J 7 bases short, with 15 bases between. DNA of the CDR3: TGTGCCAGCAGTTACTCGGGCCACCCAAGGGGTGAAGCTTTCTTT. Translation: CASSYSGHPRGEAFF.

The chain has TRBV4-2 and TRBJ2-7; D is possibly TRBD1 (5 bases). The CDR3 runs 15 residues. The V end lost 0 bases, the J end lost 6 bases, and 15 bases lay between the germline ends. Germline V gene data show CDR1 as LGHNA and CDR2 as YNFKEQ. The CDR3 DNA reads as TGTGCCAGCAGCCAAGATACCAGGGTGACTCGCGAGCAGTACTTC. As protein: CASSQDTRVTREQYF.

The chain uses TRBV15 and TRBJ1-2; D uncertain. The CDR3 covers 14 residues. V was trimmed by 1 base and J by 6 bases, leaving 12 bases between them. The germline V gene encodes CDR1 LNHNV and CDR2 YYDKDF (reference sequence). The CDR3 sequence is CATSRVGGRDGYTF. The CDR3 region has the DNA TGTGCCACCAGCAGAGTTGGAGGAAGGGATGGCTACACCTTC.

This chain's CDR3 is CASSISGTGGNEQFF. In DNA, the CDR3 is TGCGCCAGCAGCATATCCGGGACAGGGGGCAATGAGCAGTTCTTC. The V and J genes are TRBV4-1 and TRBJ2-1; TRBD1 matches 11 bases. V was pared by 5 bases and J by 6 bases, with 6 bases of the junction left unmatched. Germline-derived CDR1 and CDR2 are MGHRA and YSYEKL. The CDR3 runs 15 residues.

This clone was observed a handful of times. This chain joins TRBV9 and TRBJ1-4; tentative D call: TRBD1 (6 bases). The CDR3 is 15 amino acids. Deletions cut 2 bases from V and 2 bases from J, with 10 bases between. Germline lookup yields CDR1 SGDLS and CDR2 YYNGEE. For the CDR3, the DNA is TGTGCCAGCAGCGTTACAGGGTCCACTAATGAAAAACTGTTTTTT. Its translation: CASSVTGSTNEKLFF. The full variable domain, with the rest looked up from reference TRBV9 and TRBJ1-4, is DSGVTQTPKHLITATGQRVTLRCSPRSGDLSVYWYQQSLDQGLQFLIQYYNGEERAKGNILERFSAQQFPDLHSELNLSSLELGDSALYFCASSVTGSTNEKLFFGSGTQLSVL.

The V and J genes are TRBV12-5 and TRBJ1-1; D is undetermined. V was cut by 1 base and J by 1 base, with 4 bases left in between. The CDR3 has 13 residues. The germline gives CDR1 LGHNT, CDR2 FRNRAP. This chain's CDR3 is CASGLAGNTEAFF. CDR3 coding DNA: TGTGCTAGTGGTTTGGCAGGGAACACTGAAGCTTTCTTT.

The chain has TRBV20-1 and TRBJ1-5, with D uncertain. The CDR3 sequence is 16 residues long. V was trimmed by 3 bases and J by 2 bases, leaving 17 bases between them. Germline lookup yields CDR1 DFQATT and CDR2 SNEGSKA (reference sequence). The CDR3 DNA follows: TGCAGTGCTAGTGAGGCGGGAAATTATGGCAATCAGCCCCAGCATTTT. It codes for CSASEAGNYGNQPQHF.

The chain combines TRBV5-1 with TRBJ1-3; D is perhaps TRBD1 (5 bases). The germline V and J ends were trimmed by 2 bases and 0 bases, with 12 bases remaining between them. The CDR3 contains 16 residues. Germline V lookup: CDR1 SGHRS, CDR2 YFSETQ. The CDR3 is CASSFGPGGSGNTIYF. CDR3 bases: TGCGCCAGCAGCTTCGGTCCGGGGGGCTCTGGAAACACCATATATTTT.

V is TRBV29-1 and J is TRBJ1-5, with a weak D call TRBD1 (6 bases). With 5 bases removed from V and 6 bases from J, the gap between germline ends came to 14 bases. The V gene's germline CDR1 is SQVTM and CDR2 ANQGSEA. The CDR3 is 13 amino acids. CDR3 sequence (DNA): TGCAGCGTTTCTGGAGGGGGGGGTCAGCCCCAGCATTTT. It specifies CSVSGGGGQPQHF.